This T cell receptor (beta chain) was captured by sequencing in a study of tumor and adjacent non-tumor tissue in lung cancer. Study details: Patients comprised roughly 12 adenocarcinoma, 2 squamous cell carcinoma and 1 small cell lung cancer. Samples averaged roughly 4.2 million productive TCRbeta reads each. Study-wide results and limits: Compared with tumor, normal lung showed significantly lower TCR diversity. Shorter survival was associated with higher TCR diversity in tumors.

RNA was extracted from bulk tissue without any cell sorting. V was shortened by 3 bases and J by 6 bases, with 15 bases between the two germline ends. CDR3 size: 15 residues. Germline lookup yields CDR1 ENHRY and CDR2 SYGVKD. A modified ARM-PCR protocol with three rounds of nested PCR amplified TCRbeta. TCRdb fed the multiplex PCR reads into MiXCR, producing one record per CDR3 protein. The table shows roughly 66,000 distinct CDR3 sequences, with around four fifths occurring only once. A remark on this clonotype: The target antigen is unknown.

The chain uses TRBV10-3 and TRBJ2-1, with D tentatively TRBD1 or TRBD2 (5 bases each). This receptor was obtained from a man in his fifties or sixties with non-small cell lung cancer. Sequencing was carried out using lung tumor tissue. The CDR3 DNA follows: TGTGCCATCAGTGAAGGGGACCTCCTGGGCAATGAGCAGTTCTTC. The encoded protein is CAISEGDLLGNEQFF.